What follows describes a single T cell receptor (beta chain). Its antigen is not known. This sample was included in a study of cytomegalovirus exposure and HLA in healthy donors. Points from the study as a whole: Specificity of a few CMV-associated chains for CMV antigens was verified in vitro. The authors later linked a missense DCLRE1C variant to TCR beta V- and J-gene trimming. TCR beta sequences reportedly predicted most subjects' HLA-A and HLA-B alleles accurately.

PCR amplification relied on 60 Vbeta primers (plus 13 Jbeta primers). The repertoire was sequenced with immunoSEQ multiplex PCR; TCRdb's copy has only in-frame clones and lacks some. The sample consists of 140,000 or so clones, roughly 85% of them appearing once. V was clipped by 5 bases and J by 1 base, with 11 bases between them. Per germline, CDR1 MNHEY and CDR2 SVGAGI. The CDR3 loop spans 14 amino acids. The rearrangement joins TRBV6-5 to TRBJ1-1, with D possibly TRBD1 on 6 matching bases. The clonotype originates from a woman aged 25 to 39 in good health and CMV-seronegative. Material: PBMCs. The CDR3 protein is CASSLLQGNTEAFF. Here the CDR3 DNA reads TGTGCCAGCAGTCTGTTACAGGGGAACACTGAAGCTTTCTTT.